This T cell receptor (beta chain) was sequenced during a study of shared clonotypes between healthy human individuals (dated by TCRdb to 2018 to 2020). With respect to the entire study: A couple of women and a few men aged 18 to 49 years were included in the cohort. Each donor's leukapheresis produced roughly between roughly 0.85 and 9 billion PBMCs. To increase sequencing depth and limit assay-specific biases, TCR repertoire library preparation and sequencing were carried out by different laboratories using diverse techniques. For each donor, three plates each were used for CD4 naive and CD4 memory, two plates were used for CD8 naive, and one plate was used for CD8 memory. To estimate repertoire size and how much clonotypes are shared between individuals, the study performed deep sequencing of blood TCR repertoires from 4 to 6 healthy adults.

Spanning cysteine to phenylalanine, the CDR3 consists of 14 amino acids. Solely the CDR3 DNA is kept, with 42 bases framed from the first base. The germline V gene (reference sequence) sets CDR1 to GTSNPN and CDR2 to SVGIG. V and J are truncated by 4 bases and 1 base respectively, leaving an intervening sequence of 11 bases. Using the deep immunoSEQ assay, TCR CDR3 regions were amplified from genomic DNA by multiplex PCR. Extracted genomic DNA from each cell subset was distributed evenly across all wells of several immunoSEQ 96-well plates, and each plate was treated as a replicate. Each replicate PCR for sorted subsets received about 0.2 ug genomic DNA, equal to roughly 30,000 T cell genomes. Purified libraries were measured with a Qubit 3.0 fluorometer, size-checked on a Bioanalyzer 2100, and measured again with the KAPA Library Quantification kit. A separate single-read 150-cycle Illumina NextSeq 550 flow cell was used to sequence each immunoSEQ 96-well plate. On the authors' methods: The immunoSEQ output contained only junctional sequences without quality scores, so filtering could not match that applied to full-length reads. To assign V/J genes and CDR3, sequences were annotated using PyIR, a Python wrapper for IgBLAST v1.9, with IMGT germline references. Reads with weak V/J assignments (E-value above 1e-6), missing CDR3, stop codons, out-of-frame junctions, or ambiguous translated residues were removed. V3J clonotypes were defined by identical inferred V gene, J gene, and CDR3 amino acid sequence. To compute the percentage overlap between repertoires, the number of shared unique clonotypes was divided by the size of the smaller repertoire. Richness of each repertoire was evaluated using RTK rarefaction, the Chao1 estimator, and Recon v2.1 estimates of unobserved clonotypes. OLGA was used to compute generation probabilities for all TCRbeta clonotypes that the gDNA method yielded from a few donors. Drawn from immuneACCESS, this table holds only the in-frame rearrangements with V and J called that TCRdb kept. Clones are partly lost; checked studies trace under half to an unresolved V gene and leave the rest unexplained. The DNA was the basis for D and trimming; V, J and clone size are from that table. The sample table contains about 1.1 million clones; only one count was recorded for about 84% of them. The top ten hold 0.52% of the sample.

The donors were healthy, HIV-negative adults with no recently reported acute infections or vaccinations. Every donor was a Caucasian adult living in Nashville, Tennessee, USA. CD4+ T cells were enriched by magnetic negative selection, after which naive cells were positively selected on CD45RA and the negative fraction was taken as the memory subset. Blood was obtained by leukapheresis, after which PBMCs were separated by Ficoll-Histopaque density gradient centrifugation and cryopreserved in liquid nitrogen vapor phase. Analytical flow cytometry was used to check the purity and quantity of every magnetically sorted T cell population. From each sorted fraction, genomic DNA was isolated and quantified by UV absorbance on a Nanodrop 2000c. What the work shows at the level of the full study, not this receptor alone: Compared with non-shared clonotypes, the clonotypes found in all four sorted-subset donors had higher generation probabilities. Because the study included a small number of donors, the genetic and exposure-history diversity represented was limited. Sharing across four donors was observed for about 4.8% of naive CD4, over 3% of naive CD8, 2% to 2.5% of memory CD4, and roughly 0.4% of memory CD8 clonotypes. Based on pairwise subsampling, the degree of clonotype sharing among donors was expected to be affected by sequencing depth. Estimated clonotype richness was generally larger for naive than for memory subsets. Incomplete sequencing was indicated by rarefaction of sorted-subset datasets, despite the large sequencing depth. Only blood was sampled, and tissue TCR repertoires likely differ from those in blood.

Regarding this clone: It has no known antigen specificity. Base qualities are missing; no much larger clone stands one base away.

Input material: memory CD4+ T cells from PBMCs. This specimen's cell subset or site label, interpreted: CD45RA-negative fraction. The sequence was collected from a young man in good health. Some clones in this sample may be carry-over from other donors' samples. The V and J segments used are TRBV30 and TRBJ1-3; a tentative D match to TRBD1 spans 5 bases. The DNA reads as follows: TGTGCCTGGACCCTCGGGGGATCTGGAAACACCATATATTTT. This encodes CAWTLGGSGNTIYF. The reference TRBV30 and TRBJ1-3 proteins fill in what lies around the CDR3, so the full variable domain reads SQTIHQWPATLVQPVGSPLSLECTVEGTSNPNLYWYRQAAGRGLQLLFYSVGIGQISSEVPQNLSASRPQDRQFILSSKKLLLSDSGFYLCAWTLGGSGNTIYFGEGSWLTVV.